These 31 T cell receptor beta chains were sequenced from one sample in a study of CD8 T cells in ankylosing spondylitis. TCRdb reprocessed the 5' RACE reads via MiXCR and lists one record per CDR3 protein. The sample lists approximately 300,000 distinct CDR3 sequences, around 18% occurring once. The sample was blood, either unsorted or a sorted T cell fraction (not recorded which). The receptors here all came from a male donor with ankylosing spondylitis or in good health (not recorded which).

The CDR3 DNA sequence: TGTGCCAGCAGCTTACAGACCGGGACGGGGACCTACGAGCAGTACGTC. Translating it yields CASSLQTGTGTYEQYV. This chain connects TRBV7-9 to TRBJ2-7; either TRBD1 or TRBD2 may fit D (5 bases each). Germline V gene sequence: CDR1 SEHNR, CDR2 FQNEAQ (reference sequence). The germline V and J ends were trimmed by 2 bases and 2 bases, with 16 bases remaining between them. The CDR3 totals 16 residues.

V gene TRBV29-1 combines with J gene TRBJ2-1; perhaps TRBD1 as D (8 bases). Germline CDR1 reads SQVTM; CDR2 reads ANQGSEA. The V end was cut by 7 bases, the J end by 9 bases, with 19 bases between. The CDR3 totals 13 residues. As DNA, the CDR3 is TGCAGCGCCCAAACGACAGGGGAGGGTGAGCAGTTCTTC. The encoded protein is CSAQTTGEGEQFF.

The CDR3 is CATSSLGNEQFF. The CDR3 DNA reads TGTGCCACCAGCAGCTTGGGCAATGAGCAGTTCTTC. The genes are TRBV15 and TRBJ2-1; D ambiguous. Germline V gives CDR1 LNHNV, CDR2 YYDKDF (reference sequence). V gave up 3 bases and J gave up 6 bases, with 6 bases separating them. The CDR3 spans 12 residues.

The chain employs TRBV7-2 and TRBJ2-3; no clear D gene. CDR1 is SGHTA and CDR2 is FQGNSA in the germline V gene. This CDR3 has 14 residues. V was trimmed by 5 bases and J by 10 bases, leaving 19 bases between them. The DNA for the CDR3 is TGTGCCAGCAGCCCCCACCAGGCTGGAGCACCGCAGTATTTT. This codes for CASSPHQAGAPQYF.

V and J are TRBV5-1 and TRBJ2-2; D might be TRBD1 (5 bases). Germline V gene sequence: CDR1 SGHRS, CDR2 YFSETQ. CDR3 length: 15 amino acids. V lost 1 base to trimming and J lost 6 bases, with 13 bases between them. CDR3 region: CASSLMAGKSGELFF. DNA for the CDR3: TGCGCCAGCAGCTTGATGGCAGGGAAATCCGGGGAGCTGTTTTTT.

This clonotype was detected only a few times. V is TRBV5-1 and J is TRBJ2-5; D is unclear. The germline CDR1 and CDR2 sequences are SGHRS and YFSETQ. The CDR3 runs to 13 residues. With 1 base removed from V and 5 bases from J, the gap between germline ends came to 9 bases. As DNA, the CDR3 is TGCGCCAGCAGCTTGTCGATATGGGAGACCCAGTACTTC. It codes for CASSLSIWETQYF. Together with reference TRBV5-1 and TRBJ2-5, the CDR3 gives the full variable domain: KAGVTQTPRYLIKTRGQQVTLSCSPISGHRSVSWYQQTPGQGLQFLFEYFSETQRNKGNFPGRFSGRQFSNSRSEMNVSTLELGDSALYLCASSLSIWETQYFGPGTRLLVL.

V is TRBV6-5 and J is TRBJ1-5; D unresolved. The germline V gene has CDR1 MNHEY and CDR2 SVGAGI. The CDR3 totals 17 residues. V was shortened by 2 bases and J by 2 bases, with 16 bases between the two germline ends. Here the CDR3 reads CASSYPFLSGRNQPQHF. CDR3 nucleotides: TGTGCCAGCAGTTACCCCTTCTTGAGCGGGCGCAATCAGCCCCAGCATTTT.

This clonotype was seen only a few times. This rearrangement joins TRBV9 to TRBJ2-5; possible D gene TRBD2, 5 bases. The V end lost 0 bases, the J end lost 3 bases, and 9 bases lay between the germline ends. Germline CDR1 reads SGDLS; CDR2 reads YYNGEE. The length of the CDR3 is 14 residues. In DNA, the CDR3 is TGTGCCAGCAGCGTAGGTGGGAGTGAAGAGACCCAGTACTTC. This encodes CASSVGGSEETQYF. The full variable domain, with the rest looked up from reference TRBV9 and TRBJ2-5, is DSGVTQTPKHLITATGQRVTLRCSPRSGDLSVYWYQQSLDQGLQFLIQYYNGEERAKGNILERFSAQQFPDLHSELNLSSLELGDSALYFCASSVGGSEETQYFGPGTRLLVL.

The chain's CDR3 is CASSSSGLADNEQFF. The DNA of the CDR3 is TGTGCCAGCAGCTCCTCGGGACTAGCGGACAATGAGCAGTTCTTC. This chain connects TRBV4-2 to TRBJ2-1; 11 bases map to TRBD2. Trimming at V came to 5 bases and at J to 5 bases, leaving 5 bases not matched to a gene. Germline values: CDR1 LGHNA, CDR2 YNFKEQ. The CDR3 covers 15 residues.

The V call is TRBV7-9, the J call TRBJ1-4; 9 bases agree with TRBD1. This CDR3 region has 14 residues. Germline assignment: CDR1 SEHNR and CDR2 FQNEAQ (reference sequence). After removal of 6 bases from V and 6 bases from J, the junction contained 5 bases not matched to a gene. The CDR3 DNA sequence: TGTGCCAGCAGGACCGGGACAGGGTATGAAAAACTGTTTTTT. Protein sequence: CASRTGTGYEKLFF.

This clonotype was counted between two and nine times. This sequence joins TRBV3-1 and TRBJ1-2; 10 nucleotides align to TRBD1. V was clipped by 1 base and J by 5 bases; unmatched bases: 4. The CDR3 has 15 amino acids. Per the germline V gene, CDR1 is LGHDT and CDR2 is YNNKEL (reference sequence). CDR3: CASSQVKGQGYGYTF. In nucleotides, the CDR3 is TGTGCCAGCAGCCAAGTGAAGGGACAGGGGTATGGCTACACCTTC. The variable domain in full, completed from reference TRBV3-1 and TRBJ1-2, reads DTAVSQTPKYLVTQMGNDKSIKCEQNLGHDTMYWYKQDSKKFLKIMFSYNNKELIINETVPNRFSPKSPDKAHLNLHINSLELGDSAVYFCASSQVKGQGYGYTFGSGTRLTVV.

This clonotype was detected a few times. This chain joins TRBV7-2 and TRBJ2-5; tentative D call: TRBD2 (6 bases). Germline V gives CDR1 SGHTA, CDR2 FQGNSA. The CDR3 consists of 14 residues. V lost 3 bases to trimming and J lost 5 bases, with 13 bases between them. As DNA, the CDR3 is TGTGCCAGCAGCTTCATTTCGCGGGGCGAGACCCAGTACTTC. Translation: CASSFISRGETQYF.

The chain is built from TRBV2 and TRBJ2-7, with no clear D. Trimming cost V 6 bases and J 2 bases, with 2 bases left between them. The CDR3 is 10 amino acids. Germline loops: CDR1 SNHLY, CDR2 FYNNEI. The chain's CDR3 is CASSTYEQYV. DNA for the CDR3: TGTGCCAGCAGCACCTACGAGCAGTACGTC.

This clonotype was counted between two and nine times. CDR3: CASSQEGTGIAGELFF. In nucleotides, the CDR3 is TGCGCCAGCAGCCAAGAGGGGACAGGGATTGCCGGGGAGCTGTTTTTT. The chain carries TRBV4-1 and TRBJ2-2, with 9 nucleotides matching TRBD1. V lost 0 bases to trimming and J lost 6 bases; unmatched junction nucleotides: 5. CDR1 is MGHRA and CDR2 is YSYEKL in the germline V gene. This CDR3 has 16 amino acids.

The sample holds a few counts of this clonotype. The chain joins TRBV5-1 to TRBJ2-1; TRBD2 matches 9 bases. CDR3 length: 16 residues. V lost 0 bases to trimming and J lost 4 bases; unmatched junction nucleotides: 5. The germline V gene encodes CDR1 SGHRS and CDR2 YFSETQ. The CDR3 reads CASSLAQRGAYNEQFF. Here the CDR3 DNA reads TGCGCCAGCAGCTTGGCCCAGCGGGGGGCATACAATGAGCAGTTCTTC.

The rearrangement joins TRBV5-1 to TRBJ2-1; D uncertain. This CDR3 region has 15 residues. V was shortened by 0 bases and J by 9 bases, with 16 bases between the two germline ends. Germline assignment: CDR1 SGHRS and CDR2 YFSETQ. The CDR3 DNA sequence: TGCGCCAGCAGCTTGGACCCCCTAAAAGGAATTGAGCAGTTCTTC. As protein: CASSLDPLKGIEQFF.

This clonotype was seen repeatedly, ten times or more. CDR3 in amino acids: CAISNGASYEQYV. CDR3 coding DNA: TGTGCCATCAGCAACGGGGCCTCCTACGAGCAGTACGTC. The V gene is TRBV10-3, the J gene TRBJ2-7, with D perhaps given as TRBD1 or TRBD2 (5 bases each). The CDR3 spans 13 residues. The V end was cut by 6 bases, the J end by 0 bases, with 9 bases between. The V gene's germline CDR1 is ENHRY and CDR2 SYGVKD.

This rearrangement joins TRBV4-2 to TRBJ2-1; TRBD2 agrees at 10 bases. The V gene end was trimmed by 3 bases and the J gene end by 6 bases; junction bases not matched to a gene: 8. Germline V gene data show CDR1 as LGHNA and CDR2 as YNFKEQ. The CDR3 has 16 residues. CDR3 nucleotide sequence: TGTGCCAGCAGCCAGGATCCTAGCGGGAGTGGCAATGAGCAGTTCTTC. Protein product: CASSQDPSGSGNEQFF.

The chain links TRBV12-3 or TRBV12-4 to TRBJ1-5; 9 bases are shared with TRBD1. The CDR3 runs 15 residues. V dropped 5 bases and J dropped 3; count of bases not matched to a gene: 5. CDR3 in amino acids: CASSPTGGYNQPQHF. In nucleotides, the CDR3 is TGTGCCAGCAGTCCCACAGGGGGCTACAATCAGCCCCAGCATTTT.

The rearrangement joins TRBV12-3 or TRBV12-4 to TRBJ2-7; 13 nucleotides match TRBD2. The CDR3 sequence is 15 residues long. The ends lost 5 bases at V and 2 bases at J; junction bases unmatched: 3. Here the CDR3 reads CASSIGLAGAYEQYV. The DNA for the CDR3 is TGTGCCAGCAGTATTGGACTAGCGGGGGCCTACGAGCAGTACGTC.

The rearrangement links TRBV19 to TRBJ1-1, with a tentative D call TRBD1 (5 bases). V was pared by 5 bases and J by 2 bases, with 18 bases between. This CDR3 is built from 16 residues. In germline, CDR1 is LNHDA, CDR2 SQIVND (reference sequence). CDR3 DNA sequence: TGTGCCAGTAGTTGGGGCCTCGGACGAGCAAACACTGAAGCTTTCTTT. It codes for CASSWGLGRANTEAFF. Variable domain in full (rest from reference TRBV19 and TRBJ1-1): DGGITQSPKYLFRKEGQNVTLSCEQNLNHDAMYWYRQDPGQGLRLIYYSQIVNDFQKGDIAEGYSVSREKKESFPLTVTSAQKNPTAFYLCASSWGLGRANTEAFFGQGTRLTVV.

The rearrangement joins TRBV27 to TRBJ2-1; tentatively, D is TRBD2 (5 bases). Germline V lookup: CDR1 MNHEY, CDR2 SMNVEV (reference sequence). The V end was cut by 5 bases, the J end by 2 bases, with 10 bases between. The CDR3 has 14 amino acids. The CDR3 protein is CASSPEVAYNEQFF. Written as DNA, the CDR3 is TGTGCCAGCAGTCCGGAGGTAGCCTACAATGAGCAGTTCTTC.

This clonotype was seen repeatedly, ten times or more. CDR3: CASSLEGPQNTEAFF. The DNA of the CDR3 is TGTGCCAGCAGCTTAGAAGGACCCCAGAACACTGAAGCTTTCTTT. The chain is built from TRBV7-8 and TRBJ1-1; D remains unclear. Germline loops: CDR1 SGHVS, CDR2 FQNEAQ. The CDR3 has 15 amino acids. Trimming left V 1 base short and J 1 base short, with 10 bases between.

This clonotype occurred a few times. The chain couples TRBV29-1 to TRBJ2-5; 10 nucleotides align to TRBD1. CDR3 length equals 13 residues. Germline lookup yields CDR1 SQVTM and CDR2 ANQGSEA. With V trimmed by 6 bases and J by 4 bases, 5 bases remained unmatched. The CDR3 nucleotides read TGCAGCGTAGACAGGGGGCGCGGAGAGACCCAGTACTTC. This codes for CSVDRGRGETQYF.

There are a few counts of this clonotype. The chain joins TRBV5-6 to TRBJ2-1, with 12 bases that match TRBD2. The V gene end was trimmed by 3 bases and the J gene end by 16 bases; junction bases not matched to a gene: 8. Germline V gene lookup returns CDR1 SGHDT and CDR2 YYEEEE. The CDR3 runs 13 residues. CDR3 loop: CASSYGLAGQRFF. CDR3 bases: TGTGCCAGCAGCTACGGACTAGCGGGACAGCGCTTCTTC.

This chain joins TRBV6-5 and TRBJ2-3; 7 nucleotides agree with TRBD1. V was pared by 2 bases and J by 2 bases, with 4 bases of the junction left unmatched. Germline CDR1 and CDR2: MNHEY and SVGAGI. This CDR3 region has 15 residues. The CDR3 protein is CASSYQGQYTDTQYF. Here the CDR3 DNA reads TGTGCCAGCAGTTACCAGGGACAGTACACAGATACGCAGTATTTT.

This clonotype was found a few times. V and J are TRBV5-1 and TRBJ2-3, with a tentative D call TRBD2 (6 bases). The V gene's germline CDR1 is SGHRS and CDR2 YFSETQ. V was clipped by 4 bases and J by 5 bases, with 23 bases between them. The CDR3 consists of 17 residues. For the CDR3, the DNA is TGCGCCAGCAGCCACCAGCCACCGGGACTTTCTGGAGATACGCAGTATTTT. Residues: CASSHQPPGLSGDTQYF.

The gene calls are TRBV5-1 and TRBJ2-7, with TRBD2 identical over 11 bases. CDR1 is SGHRS and CDR2 is YFSETQ in the germline V gene. The CDR3 spans 15 residues. CDR3 bases: TGCGTCAGCAGCGTTACTAGCGGGAGCTCCTACGAGCAGTACGTC. It is translated as CVSSVTSGSSYEQYV.

Comment on this clonotype: Germline is not matched at one junction end, which may reflect a read error. The chain has TRBV28 and TRBJ2-3; perhaps TRBD2 as D (5 bases). The CDR3 extends over 13 amino acids. CDR1 and CDR2 from the germline V gene are MDHEN and SYDVKM. The DNA of the CDR3 is TGTGCCAGCAGTTTAGGAGGCCGAGGTACGCGGTATTTT. Its translation: CASSLGGRGTRYF.

This clonotype was observed many times. The CDR3 reads CASSQSDRGETQYF. The CDR3 nucleotides are TGTGCCAGCAGCCAAAGTGATAGAGGGGAGACCCAGTACTTC. V usage is TRBV4-2 and J usage is TRBJ2-5; TRBD2 is a possible D gene (5 bases). Germline V gives CDR1 LGHNA, CDR2 YNFKEQ. V was shortened by 2 bases and J by 5 bases, with 12 bases between the two germline ends. The CDR3 extends over 14 amino acids.

The rearrangement links TRBV6-1 to TRBJ2-6; D gene ambiguous. From germline, CDR1 is MNHNS and CDR2 SASEGT. The length of the CDR3 is 15 residues. Trimming removed 5 bases from V and 0 bases from J, with 8 bases in between. The CDR3 DNA is TGTGCCAGCAGTCGGGCCGCCTCTGGGGCCAACGTCCTGACTTTC. Translating it yields CASSRAASGANVLTF.